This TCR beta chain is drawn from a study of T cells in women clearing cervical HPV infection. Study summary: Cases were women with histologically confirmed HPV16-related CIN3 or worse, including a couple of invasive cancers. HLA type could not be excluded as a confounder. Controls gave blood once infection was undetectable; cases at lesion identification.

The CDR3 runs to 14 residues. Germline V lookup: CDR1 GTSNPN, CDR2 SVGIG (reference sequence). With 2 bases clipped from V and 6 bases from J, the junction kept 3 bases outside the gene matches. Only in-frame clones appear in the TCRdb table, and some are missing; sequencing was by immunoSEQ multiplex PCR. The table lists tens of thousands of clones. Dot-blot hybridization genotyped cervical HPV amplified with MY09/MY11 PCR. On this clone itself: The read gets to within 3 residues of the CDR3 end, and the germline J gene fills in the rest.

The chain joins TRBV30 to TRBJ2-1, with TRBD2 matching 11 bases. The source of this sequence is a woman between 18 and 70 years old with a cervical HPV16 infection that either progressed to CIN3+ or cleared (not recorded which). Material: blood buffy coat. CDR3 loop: CAWSPGLAANEQFF. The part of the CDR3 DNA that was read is TGTGCCTGGAGTCCGGGACTAGCGGCCAATGAG.